A single sample is the source of the 6 T cell receptor beta chains below, sequenced in a study of control samples from healthy donors and cancer patients. Generated by immunoSEQ multiplex PCR, the TCRdb table keeps only in-frame clones and is missing some. The table has approximately 140,000 clones, roughly 89% seen once. Sequencing was carried out using blood. The receptors were gathered from a young man in good health.

In its sample, this clone was seen once. This chain uses TRBV27 with TRBJ1-3, with 7 bases identical to TRBD1. This CDR3 is built from 14 residues. Per the germline V gene, CDR1 is MNHEY and CDR2 is SMNVEV (reference sequence). The V and J ends lost 2 bases and 4 bases, in that order; junction bases with no gene match: 2. CDR3 sequence reads: CASSLGGQGNTIYF. The CDR3 bases are TGTGCCAGCAGTTTAGGGGGACAGGGAAACACCATATATTTT.

The chain couples TRBV28 to TRBJ2-1, with 10 bases aligning to TRBD1. Looked up from germline, CDR1 is MDHEN and CDR2 is SYDVKM. The CDR3 is 16 residues long. V lost 7 bases and J lost 6; bases outside the gene matches: 12. The CDR3 reads CASISTGQGVRNEQFF. The CDR3 coding sequence is TGTGCCAGCATCTCAACCGGACAGGGGGTCCGCAATGAGCAGTTCTTC.

The chain recombines TRBV11-2 with TRBJ2-6; D might be TRBD1 or TRBD2, each matching 5 bases. In germline, CDR1 is SGHAT, CDR2 FQNNGV. V was shortened by 2 bases and J by 0 bases, with 8 bases between the two germline ends. The CDR3 extends over 16 amino acids. The CDR3 nucleotides read TGTGCCAGCAGCTTATCGGGGCTCTCTGGGGCCAACGTCCTGACTTTC. Protein sequence: CASSLSGLSGANVLTF.

For the CDR3, the DNA is TGTGCCAGTAGTCCGCGGTTCTCGAGGGAGACCCAGTACTTC. Its protein is CASSPRFSRETQYF. The chain couples TRBV19 to TRBJ2-5; the D is unclear. The length of the CDR3 is 14 residues. V was clipped by 5 bases and J by 5 bases, with 15 bases between them. Germline CDR1 and CDR2: LNHDA and SQIVND (reference sequence).

The chain carries TRBV7-9 and TRBJ1-1; 8 nucleotides align to TRBD1. The junction had 7 bases not matched to a gene; V was cut back by 5 bases and J by 2 bases. CDR3 length: 15 residues. Germline V lookup: CDR1 SEHNR, CDR2 FQNEAQ (reference sequence). CDR3 bases: TGTGCCAGCAGCCCTAGACAGGGGTTCAACACTGAAGCTTTCTTT. Its translation is CASSPRQGFNTEAFF.

The rearrangement links TRBV30 to TRBJ2-3; the match to TRBD2 covers 10 bases. Trimming removed 3 bases from V and 6 bases from J; junction bases left unmatched: 6. The CDR3 is made up of 14 amino acids. From germline, CDR1 is GTSNPN and CDR2 SVGIG (reference sequence). The CDR3 DNA follows: TGTGCCTGGAGACCTAGCGGGAGTAGGGATACGCAGTATTTT. This encodes CAWRPSGSRDTQYF.